What follows are 2 T cell receptor beta chains derived from one specimen sequenced in a study of T cell changes during pregnancy in multiple sclerosis. Assay: immunoSEQ multiplex PCR; the TCRdb copy retains only in-frame clones and omits some. The table lists around 20,000 clones, approximately 86% of them singletons. The material sequenced was CD8+ T cells from peripheral blood mononuclear cells, taken in the first trimester of pregnancy. These TCRs come from a female donor in good health, enrolled as a control in a pregnancy study.

V gene TRBV27 combines with J gene TRBJ1-6; 10 nucleotides line up with TRBD1. This CDR3 has 18 amino acids. CDR1 and CDR2 from the germline V gene are MNHEY and SMNVEV (reference sequence). Trimming at V came to 4 bases and at J to 2 bases, leaving 8 bases not matched to a gene. In DNA, the CDR3 is TGTGCCAGCAGTTCTTCCGGGACAGGGGTAACCTATAATTCACCCCTCCACTTT. It yields the protein CASSSSGTGVTYNSPLHF.

The V and J genes are TRBV19 and TRBJ1-1; TRBD1 might be the D (6 bases). In germline, CDR1 is LNHDA, CDR2 SQIVND (reference sequence). Trimming pared 6 bases from V and 3 bases from J, leaving 14 bases between. CDR3 size: 14 residues. The CDR3 is CASRPGRGHTEAFF. CDR3 bases: TGTGCCAGTAGGCCGGGGCGGGGGCACACTGAAGCTTTCTTT.